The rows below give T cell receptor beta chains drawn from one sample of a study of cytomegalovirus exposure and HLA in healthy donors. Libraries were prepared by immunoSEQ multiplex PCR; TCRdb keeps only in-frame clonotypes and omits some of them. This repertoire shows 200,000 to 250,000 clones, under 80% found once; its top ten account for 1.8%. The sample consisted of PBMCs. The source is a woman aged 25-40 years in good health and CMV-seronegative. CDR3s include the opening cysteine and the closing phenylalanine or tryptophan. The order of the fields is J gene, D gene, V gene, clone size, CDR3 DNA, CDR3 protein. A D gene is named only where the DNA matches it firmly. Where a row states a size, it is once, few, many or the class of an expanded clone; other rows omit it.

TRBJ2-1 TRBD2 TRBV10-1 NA TGCGCCAGCAGTGACCCCGGTTATAGCGGGAACGGGAATGAGCAGTTCTTC CASSDPGYSGNGNEQFF
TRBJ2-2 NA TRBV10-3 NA TGTGCCATGAGTGATTACCGGGACAAGGCCGGGGAGCTGTTTTTT CAMSDYRDKAGELFF
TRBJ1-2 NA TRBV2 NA TGTGCCAGCAACCTAGTCCAGCATGGCTACACCTTC CASNLVQHGYTF
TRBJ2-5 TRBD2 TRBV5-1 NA TGCGCCAGCGGCGCGTTTAGCGGGAAACAAGAGACCCAGTACTTC CASGAFSGKQETQYF
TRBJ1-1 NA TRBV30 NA TGTGCCTGGAGTGGGGGGAGGGGTTATTCCCGCCGCACTGAAGCTTTCTTT CAWSGGRGYSRRTEAFF
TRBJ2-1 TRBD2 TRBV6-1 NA TGTGCCAGCAGTGAACTAGCGGGGGGGTATGACGCCTACAATGAGCAGTTCTTC CASSELAGGYDAYNEQFF
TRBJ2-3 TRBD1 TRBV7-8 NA TGTGCCAGCAGCTTGGACAGGGCGGATACGCAGTATTTT CASSLDRADTQYF
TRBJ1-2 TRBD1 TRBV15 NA TGTGCCACCAGCAGAGACGAACAGGGGTCCTACTATGGCTACACCTTC CATSRDEQGSYYGYTF
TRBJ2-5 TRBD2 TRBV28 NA TGTGCCAGCAGTCCGAGACTAGCGGGGTTCGGGGAGACCCAGTACTTC CASSPRLAGFGETQYF
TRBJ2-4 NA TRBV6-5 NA TGTGCCAGCAGTGAAAGCGGACAGCCTATCTTC CASSESGQPIF
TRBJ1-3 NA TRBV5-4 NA TGTGCCAGCAGGGAGGCGGGTTCTGGAAACACCATATATTTT CASREAGSGNTIYF
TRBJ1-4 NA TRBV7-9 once TGTGCCAGCCGGACAGAGCTAAATGAAAAACTGTTTTTT CASRTELNEKLFF
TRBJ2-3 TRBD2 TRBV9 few TGTGCCAGCAGCGTAGCTAGCGGGGGGGCCACAGATACGCAGTATTTT CASSVASGGATDTQYF
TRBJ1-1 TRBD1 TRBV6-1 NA TGTGCCAGTGGGACAGGGGGGACTGAAGCTTTCTTT CASGTGGTEAFF
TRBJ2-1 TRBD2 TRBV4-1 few TGCGCCAGCAGCCAAGAGTCTAGCGGGAGAGTGGGACACAATGAGCAGTTCTTC CASSQESSGRVGHNEQFF
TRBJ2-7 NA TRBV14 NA TGTGCCAGCAGCCCAGATTCAGGGAAGCAGTACTTC CASSPDSGKQYF
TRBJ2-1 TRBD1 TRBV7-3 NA TGTGCCAGCAGCTTTGGGGACAGCCCCTACAATGAGCAGTTCTTC CASSFGDSPYNEQFF
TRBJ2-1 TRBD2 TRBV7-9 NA TGTGCCAGCAGCTTTAGCGGGAGGAACGACAATGAGCAGTTCTTC CASSFSGRNDNEQFF